The next 25 T cell receptor beta chains were all read from a single sample in a study of T cells in Graves' hyperthyroidism and ophthalmopathy. RNA transcripts gave rise to amplified TCR beta CDR3 regions. Primed by the HTBI set, a first-round RT-PCR was run on the TCR CDR3. TCRdb redid the calling of the multiplex PCR reads with MiXCR, one entry per CDR3 protein. The repertoire includes about 770,000 distinct CDR3 sequences, about 17% of them detected once, and 16% sits in the top ten. The sequenced material came from blood. These receptors were obtained from a woman in her fifties or sixties with Graves' hyperthyroidism that later progressed to Graves' ophthalmopathy.

This clonotype was picked up a small number of times. The chain combines TRBV2 with TRBJ2-1, with 10 bases that match TRBD1. The CDR3 loop spans 15 amino acids. Germline-derived CDR1 and CDR2 are SNHLY and FYNNEI. V shed 5 bases and J 4 bases; nucleotides not matched to a gene: 5. The DNA of the CDR3 is TGTGCCAGCAGTATAGGACAGGGGGAATACAATGAGCAGTTCTTC. Residues: CASSIGQGEYNEQFF. The complete variable domain, with remaining parts taken from reference TRBV2 and TRBJ2-1, reads EPEVTQTPSHQVTQMGQEVILRCVPISNHLYFYWYRQILGQKVEFLVSFYNNEISEKSEIFDDQFSVERPDGSNFTLKIRSTKLEDSAMYFCASSIGQGEYNEQFFGPGTRLTVL.

This clonotype was found many times. This chain connects TRBV6-5 to TRBJ2-7; 7 bases line up with TRBD2. Germline loops: CDR1 MNHEY, CDR2 SVGAGI. The V segment lost 1 base and the J segment 3 bases; nucleotides outside the gene matches: 9. CDR3 length: 16 amino acids. For the CDR3, the DNA is TGTGCCAGCAGTTACTTTTCTTTGAGCGGGGACTACGAGCAGTACTTC. This sequence encodes CASSYFSLSGDYEQYF.

This clonotype was detected a few times. V is TRBV7-9 and J is TRBJ1-1; 10 nucleotides align to TRBD1. V shed 11 bases and J 4 bases; nucleotides not matched to a gene: 7. Germline CDR1 reads SEHNR; CDR2 reads FQNEAQ (reference sequence). The length of the CDR3 is 13 residues. CDR3 sequence (DNA): TGTGCCTCGGAGACAGGGGGCTCCACTGAAGCTTTCTTT. It encodes CASETGGSTEAFF. Combining the CDR3 with reference TRBV7-9 and TRBJ1-1 gives the whole variable domain DTGVSQNPRHKITKRGQNVTFRCDPISEHNRLYWYRQTLGQGPEFLTYFQNEAQLEKSRLLSDRFSAERPKGSFSTLEIQRTEQGDSAMYLCASETGGSTEAFFGQGTRLTVV.

The chain recombines TRBV27 with TRBJ2-4; 10 bases are shared with TRBD1. The V gene end was trimmed by 2 bases and the J gene end by 3 bases; junction bases not matched to a gene: 7. Looked up from germline, CDR1 is MNHEY and CDR2 is SMNVEV (reference sequence). The CDR3 is 17 residues long. The CDR3 reads CASSLRRTGGVKNIQYF. The CDR3 coding sequence is TGTGCCAGCAGTTTAAGACGGACAGGGGGTGTCAAAAACATTCAGTACTTC.

This chain connects TRBV7-9 to TRBJ2-1; 7 positions agree with TRBD1. J lost 0 bases, V lost 5 bases, and 13 bases had no gene match. There are 18 residues in the CDR3. Looked up from germline, CDR1 is SEHNR and CDR2 is FQNEAQ (reference sequence). The CDR3 bases are TGTGCCAGCAGCCCCCCCCTGACAGGGACCCACTCCTACAATGAGCAGTTCTTC. It specifies CASSPPLTGTHSYNEQFF.

CDR3 protein: CASTTGTGNNQPQHF. The CDR3 DNA reads as TGTGCCAGCACTACCGGGACAGGTAATAATCAGCCCCAGCATTTT. The rearrangement joins TRBV12-3 or TRBV12-4 to TRBJ1-5, with 8 nucleotides matching TRBD1. V shed 7 bases and J 4 bases; nucleotides not matched to a gene: 9. The CDR3 loop spans 15 amino acids.

The chain is built from TRBV29-1 and TRBJ2-7; D is uncertain. CDR3 length equals 13 residues. V lost 7 bases to trimming and J lost 0 bases, with 13 bases between them. Germline V lookup: CDR1 SQVTM, CDR2 ANQGSEA. As DNA, the CDR3 is TGCAGCGGTACAGTTTGGGGCTCCTACGAGCAGTACTTC. It is translated as CSGTVWGSYEQYF.

The chain recombines TRBV5-1 with TRBJ1-6, with 9 bases identical to TRBD1. The CDR3 is made up of 18 amino acids. Germline V gene sequence: CDR1 SGHRS, CDR2 YFSETQ. The V segment lost 0 bases and the J segment 6 bases; nucleotides outside the gene matches: 10. CDR3 in DNA: TGCGCCAGCAGCTTGGCCCCCTTCACAGGGGGCATTAATTCACCCCTCCACTTT. It specifies CASSLAPFTGGINSPLHF. The full variable domain, rest sourced from reference TRBV5-1 and TRBJ1-6, is KAGVTQTPRYLIKTRGQQVTLSCSPISGHRSVSWYQQTPGQGLQFLFEYFSETQRNKGNFPGRFSGRQFSNSRSEMNVSTLELGDSALYLCASSLAPFTGGINSPLHFGNGTRLTVT.

This clonotype has a handful of counts. V and J are TRBV5-1 and TRBJ1-5; D uncertain. The CDR3 has 15 amino acids. V lost 0 bases to trimming and J lost 2 bases, with 9 bases between them. Per germline, CDR1 SGHRS and CDR2 YFSETQ. Written as DNA, the CDR3 is TGCGCCAGCAGCTTGGAACCCTTTGGCAATCAGCCCCAGCATTTT. Encoded protein: CASSLEPFGNQPQHF.

Ten or more counts support this clonotype. DNA for the CDR3: TGTGCCAGCAGCTTACCGGCCCGGCAACTATATGGCTACACCTTC. It translates to CASSLPARQLYGYTF. This rearrangement joins TRBV7-2 to TRBJ1-2; no clear D. Trimming shortened V by 2 bases and J by 5 bases, and 15 bases separated the two germline ends. Germline-derived CDR1 and CDR2 are SGHTA and FQGNSA. This CDR3 is 15 amino acids long.

This clonotype was observed many times. The chain has TRBV7-2 and TRBJ2-7, with 8 nucleotides matching TRBD1. The V gene's germline CDR1 is SGHTA and CDR2 FQGNSA. With V trimmed by 0 bases and J by 5 bases, 3 bases remained unmatched. The CDR3 spans 14 residues. CDR3 sequence (DNA): TGTGCCAGCAGCTTAGCCTCAGGGGGCCACGAGCAGTACTTC. The encoded protein is CASSLASGGHEQYF. Supplemented by reference TRBV7-2 and TRBJ2-7, the full variable domain reads GAGVSQSPSNKVTEKGKDVELRCDPISGHTALYWYRQSLGQGLEFLIYFQGNSAPDKSGLPSDRFSAERTGGSVSTLTIQRTQQEDSAVYLCASSLASGGHEQYFGPGTRLTVT.

This clonotype was found a few times. V gene TRBV5-8 combines with J gene TRBJ1-4; a possible D gene is TRBD1 (6 bases). Trimming left V 4 bases short and J 3 bases short, with 22 bases between. The CDR3 contains 18 residues. CDR1 SGHTS and CDR2 YDEGEE come from the germline V gene. CDR3 residues: CASSDGARGNSPNEKLFF. The CDR3 nucleotides are TGTGCCAGCAGCGACGGGGCCAGGGGAAATTCACCTAATGAAAAACTGTTTTTT.

The chain uses TRBV5-1 and TRBJ2-5; TRBD1 might be the D (5 bases). Between the trimmed V and J ends, which lost 4 bases and 5 bases, there was a span of 21 bases. CDR1 and CDR2 (germline): SGHRS, YFSETQ. The CDR3 loop spans 16 amino acids. The CDR3 spells CASSSVETAWGETQYF. DNA of the CDR3: TGCGCCAGCAGCAGCGTGGAAACGGCTTGGGGCGAGACCCAGTACTTC.

This clonotype occurred many times. The chain has TRBV12-3 or TRBV12-4 and TRBJ2-2; D possibly corresponds to TRBD2 (6 bases). Trimming removed 5 bases from V and 3 bases from J, with 16 bases in between. The CDR3 totals 16 residues. Here the CDR3 reads CASSRKSGLHTGELFF. In nucleotides, the CDR3 is TGTGCCAGCAGTCGGAAATCGGGACTCCACACCGGGGAGCTGTTTTTT.

This clonotype was found a few times. The chain combines TRBV7-6 with TRBJ2-5; TRBD2 might be the D (6 bases). Trimming removed 3 bases from V and 4 bases from J, with 15 bases in between. Germline V gives CDR1 SGHVS, CDR2 FNYEAQ. This CDR3 region has 15 residues. CDR3: CASSFYSTRGETQYF. The CDR3 nucleotides are TGTGCCAGCAGCTTCTATTCGACTAGAGGAGAGACCCAGTACTTC.

This clonotype has ten or more counts. This rearrangement joins TRBV5-6 to TRBJ2-7; D possibly uses TRBD1 or TRBD2 (6 bases each). The length of the CDR3 is 14 residues. The germline V gene has CDR1 SGHDT and CDR2 YYEEEE. V was shortened by 2 bases and J by 3 bases, with 12 bases between the two germline ends. The CDR3 spells CASSFKQGLYEQYF. CDR3 nucleotide sequence: TGTGCCAGCAGCTTCAAACAGGGACTCTACGAGCAGTACTTC.

The chain links TRBV6-5 to TRBJ2-1, with 10 nucleotides matching TRBD2. The CDR3 consists of 18 residues. V shed 0 bases and J 9 bases; nucleotides not matched to a gene: 14. CDR1 MNHEY and CDR2 SVGAGI come from the germline V gene. The CDR3 is CASSYSSSGGTRFGEQFF. The CDR3 nucleotides are TGTGCCAGCAGTTACTCGTCTAGCGGGGGAACCCGTTTCGGTGAGCAGTTCTTC.

This clonotype was recorded a few times. The chain employs TRBV9 and TRBJ2-1; D gene unclear. Per germline, CDR1 SGDLS and CDR2 YYNGEE. Trimming pared 3 bases from V and 2 bases from J, leaving 12 bases between. This CDR3 is built from 15 residues. The CDR3 coding sequence is TGTGCCAGCAGCGGCGGAGATGTCCCCTACAATGAGCAGTTCTTC. Encoded protein: CASSGGDVPYNEQFF.

This clonotype was detected many times. The gene calls are TRBV30 and TRBJ1-2, with 7 bases lining up with TRBD1. Germline V gene sequence: CDR1 GTSNPN, CDR2 SVGIG (reference sequence). The CDR3 extends over 13 amino acids. V trimming: 3 bases; J trimming: 7 bases; junction bases outside the gene matches: 8. CDR3 DNA: TGTGCCTGGAGACCAGGGGGTGTTATTGGCTACACCTTC. This gives the protein CAWRPGGVIGYTF.

The sample holds many counts of this clonotype. This chain connects TRBV10-3 to TRBJ2-5; D is unclear. V lost 3 bases to trimming and J lost 2 bases, with 7 bases between them. The CDR3 runs 13 residues. In germline, CDR1 is ENHRY, CDR2 SYGVKD. CDR3 residues: CAISEPPQETQYF. CDR3 nucleotides: TGTGCCATCAGTGAACCTCCTCAAGAGACCCAGTACTTC.

V usage is TRBV15 and J usage is TRBJ1-1; weak D call: TRBD1 (5 bases). Germline V CDR1 and CDR2: LNHNV, YYDKDF (reference sequence). V gave up 1 base and J gave up 4 bases, with 10 bases separating them. CDR3 length: 14 residues. CDR3 in DNA: TGTGCCACCAGCAGAGGGGGCCAGTTCACTGAAGCTTTCTTT. It codes for CATSRGGQFTEAFF.

V is TRBV25-1 and J is TRBJ2-1; tentatively, D is TRBD1 (6 bases). This CDR3 is 16 amino acids long. Germline loops: CDR1 MGHDK, CDR2 SYGVNS. Trimming stripped 0 bases from V and 4 bases from J, with 13 bases between. This CDR3 reads CASSEYSIGGYNEQFF. CDR3 nucleotide sequence: TGTGCCAGCAGTGAATATAGTATAGGGGGATACAATGAGCAGTTCTTC.

On this clonotype itself: A read error may explain this, as a much larger clone is one base away. The J gene is TRBJ1-1, the V gene TRBV5-5, with a tentative D call TRBD1 (6 bases). Looked up from germline, CDR1 is SGHKS and CDR2 is YYEKEE (reference sequence). The CDR3 extends over 14 amino acids. V was trimmed by 2 bases and J by 6 bases, leaving 14 bases between them. The CDR3 here is CASSFGHEGAEAFF. As DNA, the CDR3 is TGTGCCAGCAGCTTCGGACACGAGGGGGCTGAAGCTTTCTTT.

This clonotype was picked up many times. The chain has TRBV20-1 and TRBJ2-5; a possible D gene is TRBD1 (6 bases). V lost 6 bases and J 2 bases, leaving 7 bases between the germline ends. The CDR3 covers 11 residues. The germline V gene has CDR1 DFQATT and CDR2 SNEGSKA (reference sequence). The CDR3: CSADRQETQYF. The CDR3 bases are TGCAGTGCCGACAGGCAAGAGACCCAGTACTTC.

CDR3 coding DNA: TGTGCCAGCAGCCCGCCGCTAGCGGGGGTCAATGAGCAGTTCTTC. Translation: CASSPPLAGVNEQFF. This chain uses TRBV6-1 with TRBJ2-1; 10 nucleotides match TRBD2. In germline, CDR1 is MNHNS, CDR2 SASEGT. J was trimmed by 6 bases and V by 6 bases; bases with no gene match: 8. The CDR3 spans 15 residues.